This is a list of T cell receptor beta chains from one sample in a study of blood T cells in healthy people across ages. From the 5' RACE reads, TCRdb called clonotypes with MiXCR, one entry per CDR3 protein. This table has around 990,000 distinct CDR3 sequences, less than 45% appearing once. Input material: blood. All receptors come from a man between 18 and 29 years old in good health. CDR3s include the opening cysteine and the closing phenylalanine or tryptophan. Fields, in order: V gene, clone size, D gene, J gene, CDR3 DNA, CDR3 protein. D genes are given only for firm matches. Clone size is given for some rows only: seen once, a few or many times, or a class if the clone is expanded.

TRBV29-1	NA	NA	TRBJ2-2	TGCAGCGTTGAGGCGCCTTTCCTGAACACCGGGGAGCTGTTTTTT	CSVEAPFLNTGELFF
TRBV19	NA	NA	TRBJ2-1	TGTGCCAGTAGTATACCGGGCTCCCACAATGAGCAGTTCTTC	CASSIPGSHNEQFF
TRBV12-3/TRBV12-4	few	NA	TRBJ2-2	TGTGCCAGCAGAGCTACTAGGGGATACACCGGGGAGCTGTTTTTT	CASRATRGYTGELFF
TRBV29-1	NA	NA	TRBJ1-1	TGCAGCGTTGCCGGGGTATTGAACACTGAAGCTTTCTTT	CSVAGVLNTEAFF
TRBV25-1	once	NA	TRBJ1-3	TGTGCCAGCAGTGAATATAAGGTGGAGGCGCCGGGAAACACCATATATTTT	CASSEYKVEAPGNTIYF
TRBV5-1	NA	TRBD1	TRBJ2-5	TGCGCCAGCAGCAGGGGACAGGGGCAAGAGACCCAGTACTTC	CASSRGQGQETQYF
TRBV20-1	NA	NA	TRBJ1-4	TGCAGTGCTAGAGAGCATCAAATACGGGAAAAACTGTTTTTT	CSAREHQIREKLFF
TRBV25-1	NA	NA	TRBJ1-1	TGTGCCAGCAGTGAAGGGGGCCAGTCAGCTTTCTTT	CASSEGGQSAFF
TRBV3-1	NA	NA	TRBJ1-2	TGTGCCAGCAGCCAAGATTGGGCCAGGGCTCACTATGGCTACACCTTC	CASSQDWARAHYGYTF
TRBV20-1	NA	TRBD1	TRBJ1-1	TGCAGTGCTAGGCGTCCCGGGACAGGGTTGGCCACTGAAGCTTTCTTT	CSARRPGTGLATEAFF
TRBV6-2/TRBV6-3	NA	NA	TRBJ2-7	TGTGCCAGCTGCCTGACGACGACGAACTCCTACGAGCAGTACTTC	CASCLTTTNSYEQYF
TRBV6-1	NA	NA	TRBJ2-5	TGTGCCAGCAGTGAAATAGCGGCGGACAATGAGCAGTACTTC	CASSEIAADNEQYF
TRBV12-5	few	NA	TRBJ2-1	TGTGCTAGTGGTTTCGGTGAGCGGAGTGAGCAGTTCTTC	CASGFGERSEQFF
TRBV7-2	NA	NA	TRBJ2-7	TGTGCCAGCAGCTTAAGGAAGGTCTCCTACGAGCAGTACTTC	CASSLRKVSYEQYF
TRBV7-8	NA	TRBD1	TRBJ2-1	TGTGCCCGCAGGGTTTCGACAGGGGACAATGAGCAGTTCTTC	CARRVSTGDNEQFF
TRBV4-1	few	TRBD2	TRBJ2-5	TGCGCCAGCAGCCATTCCGGGACTAGCGGCCAAGAGACCCAGTACTTC	CASSHSGTSGQETQYF
TRBV27	few	NA	TRBJ1-2	TGTGCCAGCAGTTTATTAGGCCAGGCTGGCTACACCTTC	CASSLLGQAGYTF
TRBV24-1	NA	NA	TRBJ2-5	TGTGCCACCAGTGACCGGGTCTACAATGAGCAGTACTTC	CATSDRVYNEQYF
TRBV7-3	NA	NA	TRBJ1-1	TGTGCCAGCAACCTAGAAAGGGACACTGAAGCTTTCTTT	CASNLERDTEAFF